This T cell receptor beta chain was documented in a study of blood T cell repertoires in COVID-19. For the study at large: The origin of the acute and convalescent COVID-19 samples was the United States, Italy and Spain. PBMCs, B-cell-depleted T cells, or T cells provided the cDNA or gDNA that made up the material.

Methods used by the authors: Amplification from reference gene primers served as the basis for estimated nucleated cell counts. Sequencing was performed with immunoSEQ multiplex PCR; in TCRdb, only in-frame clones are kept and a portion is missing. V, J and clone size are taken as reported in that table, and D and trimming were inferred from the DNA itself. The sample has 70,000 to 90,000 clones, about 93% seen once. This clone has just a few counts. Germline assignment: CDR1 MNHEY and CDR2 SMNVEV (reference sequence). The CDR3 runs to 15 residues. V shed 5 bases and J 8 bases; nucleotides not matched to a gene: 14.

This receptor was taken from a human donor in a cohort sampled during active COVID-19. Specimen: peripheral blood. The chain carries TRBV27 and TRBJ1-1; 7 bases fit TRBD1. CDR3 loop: CASSPPDRRKGEAFF. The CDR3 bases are TGTGCCAGCAGTCCGCCGGACAGGCGTAAGGGGGAAGCTTTCTTT.